This T cell receptor (beta chain) came from a study of memory CD4+ T cells and cytomegalovirus serostatus. Study outcomes and limitations: The CMV-associated TCR signature appears largely within the CD4+ memory repertoire.

Study processing details: Out-of-frame sequences were removed, leaving some 2 million distinct TCRbeta sequences. Measured with immunoSEQ multiplex PCR; TCRdb has only the in-frame clones, and not every one. For V, J and clone size, that table is used; D and trimming come from the DNA. The sample has some 44,000 clones, over 75% seen once. This clone occurred once. The target antigen is unknown. Per germline, CDR1 GTSNPN and CDR2 SVGIG (reference sequence). Unmatched junction bases numbered 11, after V lost 3 bases and J lost 9 bases. This CDR3 is 15 amino acids long. Single viable CD3+CD4+CD8-CD45RO+ cells were sorted as the memory CD4+ T cells.

This clonotype was obtained from an adult in good health and CMV-seronegative. Sequencing used memory CD4+ T cells from blood. V and J are TRBV30 and TRBJ2-1; 10 bases align to TRBD1. CDR3 nucleotide sequence: TGTGCCTGGAGCGACGGGACAGGGGACTTAGGTGAGCAGTTCTTC. It encodes CAWSDGTGDLGEQFF.